This T cell receptor (beta chain) was captured by sequencing in a study of T cell repertoires in cytomegalovirus infection. Study information: In public TCR beta signatures, there were indications of both CMV infection and matching HLA type.

Trimming took 5 bases from V and 6 from J, leaving 14 bases between them. CDR1 and CDR2 (germline): MNHEY, SMNVEV (reference sequence). CDR3 length equals 14 residues. Study conclusions and caveats: Dominating the ex vivo response were HLA-C-restricted CMV-specific TCR beta clonotypes.

One entry per CDR3 protein, called by TCRdb with MiXCR from the reads. The repertoire holds more than 300,000 distinct CDR3 sequences, approximately 30% seen once, with roughly 13% in the top ten. A word on this clonotype: Its antigen is undetermined.

J is TRBJ2-1 and V is TRBV27, with D maybe TRBD1 (5 bases). The receptor comes from a human donor in good health (CMV status not recorded). Some clones in this sample may be carry-over from other donors' samples. The sample consisted of cultured PBMCs, taken from culture after CMV antigen stimulation. CDR3 sequence (DNA): TGTGCCAGCAGTCCCCGCCGGCAGGGCAATGAGCAGTTCTTC. Protein product: CASSPRRQGNEQFF.